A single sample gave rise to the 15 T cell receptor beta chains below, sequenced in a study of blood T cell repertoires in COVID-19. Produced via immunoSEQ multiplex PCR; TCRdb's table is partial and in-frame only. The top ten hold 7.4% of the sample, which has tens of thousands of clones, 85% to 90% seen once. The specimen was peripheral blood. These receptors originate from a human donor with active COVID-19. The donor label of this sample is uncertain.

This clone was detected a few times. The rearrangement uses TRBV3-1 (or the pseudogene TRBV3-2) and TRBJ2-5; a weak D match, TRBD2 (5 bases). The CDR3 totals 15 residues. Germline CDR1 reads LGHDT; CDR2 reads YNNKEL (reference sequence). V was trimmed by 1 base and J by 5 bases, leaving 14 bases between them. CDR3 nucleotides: TGTGCCAGCAGCCAAGCAGCGGTCCCGGGGGAGACCCAGTACTTC. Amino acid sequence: CASSQAAVPGETQYF.

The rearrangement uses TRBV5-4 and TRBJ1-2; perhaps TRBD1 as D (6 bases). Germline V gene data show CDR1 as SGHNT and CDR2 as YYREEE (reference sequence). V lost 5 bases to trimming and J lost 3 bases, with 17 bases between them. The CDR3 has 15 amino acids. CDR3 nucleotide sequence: TGTGCCAGCAGATCACAGGGTACCGGGGACTATGGCTACACCTTC. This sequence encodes CASRSQGTGDYGYTF.

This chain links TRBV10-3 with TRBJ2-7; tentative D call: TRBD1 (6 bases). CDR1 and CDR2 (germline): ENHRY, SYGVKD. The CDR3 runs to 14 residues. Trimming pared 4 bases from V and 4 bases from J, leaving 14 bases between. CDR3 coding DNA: TGTGCCATCAGTGTCAGCAGGGGCGGGTACGAGCAGTACTTC. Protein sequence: CAISVSRGGYEQYF.

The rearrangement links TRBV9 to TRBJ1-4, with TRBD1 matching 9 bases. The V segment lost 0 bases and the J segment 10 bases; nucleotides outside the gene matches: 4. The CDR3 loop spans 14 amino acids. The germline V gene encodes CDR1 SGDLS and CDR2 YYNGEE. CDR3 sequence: CASSVGQGVGKLFF. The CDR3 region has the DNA TGTGCCAGCAGCGTAGGACAGGGGGTTGGAAAACTGTTTTTT.

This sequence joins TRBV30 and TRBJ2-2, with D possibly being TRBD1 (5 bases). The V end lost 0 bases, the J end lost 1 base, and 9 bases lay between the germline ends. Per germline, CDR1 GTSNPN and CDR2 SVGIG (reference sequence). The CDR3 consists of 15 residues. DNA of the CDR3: TGTGCCTGGAGTGTTCTGGACAAGAACACCGGGGAGCTGTTTTTT. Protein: CAWSVLDKNTGELFF.

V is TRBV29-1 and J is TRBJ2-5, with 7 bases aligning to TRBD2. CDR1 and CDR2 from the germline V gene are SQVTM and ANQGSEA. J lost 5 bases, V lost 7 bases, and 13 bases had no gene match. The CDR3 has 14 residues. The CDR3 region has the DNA TGCAGCGCATCGGGAGGCGCATCCTGGGAGACCCAGTACTTC. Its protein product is CSASGGASWETQYF.

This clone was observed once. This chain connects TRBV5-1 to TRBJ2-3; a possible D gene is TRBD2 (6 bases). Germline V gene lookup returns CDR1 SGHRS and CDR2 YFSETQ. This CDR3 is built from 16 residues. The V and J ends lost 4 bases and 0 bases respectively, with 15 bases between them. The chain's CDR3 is CASSTVGTGSTDTQYF. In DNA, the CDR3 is TGCGCCAGCAGCACCGTTGGGACTGGGAGCACAGATACGCAGTATTTT.

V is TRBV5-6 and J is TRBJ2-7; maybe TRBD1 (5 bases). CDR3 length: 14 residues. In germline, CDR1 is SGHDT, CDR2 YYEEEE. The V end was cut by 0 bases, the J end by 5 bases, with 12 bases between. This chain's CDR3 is CASSLVRGFNEQYF. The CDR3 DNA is TGTGCCAGCAGCTTGGTTAGGGGTTTCAACGAGCAGTACTTC.

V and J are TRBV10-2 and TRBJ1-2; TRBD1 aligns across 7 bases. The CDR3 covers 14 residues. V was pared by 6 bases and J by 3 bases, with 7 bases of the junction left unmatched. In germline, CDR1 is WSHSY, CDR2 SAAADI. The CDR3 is CASSTGTDHYGYTF. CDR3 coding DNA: TGCGCCAGCAGCACCGGGACAGATCACTATGGCTACACCTTC.

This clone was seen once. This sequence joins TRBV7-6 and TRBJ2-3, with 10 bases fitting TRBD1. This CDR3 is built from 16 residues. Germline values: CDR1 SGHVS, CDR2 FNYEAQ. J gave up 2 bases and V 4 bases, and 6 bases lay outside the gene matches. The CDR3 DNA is TGTGCCAGCAGCTCTAGGACAGGGGGGATCACAGATACGCAGTATTTT. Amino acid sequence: CASSSRTGGITDTQYF.

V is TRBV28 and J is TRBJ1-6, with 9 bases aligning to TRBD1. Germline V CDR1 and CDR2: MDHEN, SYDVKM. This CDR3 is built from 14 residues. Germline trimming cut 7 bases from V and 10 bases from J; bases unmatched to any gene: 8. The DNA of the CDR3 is TGTGCCAGCAAGAAACAGGGGGCCAACTCACCCCTCCACTTT. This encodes CASKKQGANSPLHF.

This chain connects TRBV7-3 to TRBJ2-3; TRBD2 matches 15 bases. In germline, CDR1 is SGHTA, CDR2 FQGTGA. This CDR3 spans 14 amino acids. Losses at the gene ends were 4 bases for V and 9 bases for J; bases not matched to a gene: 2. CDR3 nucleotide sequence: TGTGCCAGCAGCTCAGGACTAGCGGGAGGGACGCAGTATTTT. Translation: CASSSGLAGGTQYF.

CDR3 region: CASSPGTYSYEQYF. CDR3 nucleotide sequence: TGTGCCAGCAGCCCCGGGACATATTCCTACGAGCAGTACTTC. The chain employs TRBV5-5 and TRBJ2-7; TRBD1 is a possible D gene (6 bases). The V gene's germline CDR1 is SGHKS and CDR2 YYEKEE (reference sequence). V lost 4 bases to trimming and J lost 1 base, with 12 bases between them. The CDR3 extends over 14 amino acids. Variable domain in full (rest from reference TRBV5-5 and TRBJ2-7): DAGVTQSPTHLIKTRGQQVTLRCSPISGHKSVSWYQQVLGQGPQFIFQYYEKEERGRGNFPDRFSARQFPNYSSELNVNALLLGDSALYLCASSPGTYSYEQYFGPGTRLTVT.

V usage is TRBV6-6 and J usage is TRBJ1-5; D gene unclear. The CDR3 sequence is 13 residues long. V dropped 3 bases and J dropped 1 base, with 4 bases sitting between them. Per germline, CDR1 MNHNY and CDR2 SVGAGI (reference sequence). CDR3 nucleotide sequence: TGTGCCAGCAGTTATGGCAGCAATCAGCCCCAGCATTTT. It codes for CASSYGSNQPQHF.

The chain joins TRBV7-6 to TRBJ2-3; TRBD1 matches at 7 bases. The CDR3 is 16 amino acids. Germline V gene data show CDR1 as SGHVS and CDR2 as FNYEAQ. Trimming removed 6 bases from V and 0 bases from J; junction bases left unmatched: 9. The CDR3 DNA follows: TGTGCCAGCAGTTTACTTCCGGGACAGAGCACAGATACGCAGTATTTT. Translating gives CASSLLPGQSTDTQYF.